The sequence of this T cell receptor (beta chain) was determined in a study of blood T cells in healthy people across ages. Study-wide points: Roughly linear declines in TCR beta diversity per million T cells occurred with age.

The length of the CDR3 is 14 residues. Germline V lookup: CDR1 KGHSH, CDR2 LQKENI. V shed 3 bases and J shed 6 bases, with 14 bases lying between them. Next came a second PCR, run for about 7 to 12 cycles, which used a sample-barcoded 5' primer along with a J-beta primer mix. A tag from a template-switch adaptor with 12 random nucleotides marked each cDNA molecule. TCRdb reanalysed the 5' RACE reads using MiXCR and keeps one entry per CDR3 protein. The sample contains about 730,000 distinct CDR3 sequences, more than 40% of which appear only once. With respect to this clonotype: Antigen specificity is unknown.

The chain employs TRBV18 and TRBJ2-5; D is perhaps TRBD2 (5 bases). The TCR was taken from a woman aged 60-70 years in good health. The sequencing input was blood. CDR3 bases: TGTGCCAGCTCACCTAGGCAGGAGGCGAAGACCCAGTACTTC. Translating it yields CASSPRQEAKTQYF.